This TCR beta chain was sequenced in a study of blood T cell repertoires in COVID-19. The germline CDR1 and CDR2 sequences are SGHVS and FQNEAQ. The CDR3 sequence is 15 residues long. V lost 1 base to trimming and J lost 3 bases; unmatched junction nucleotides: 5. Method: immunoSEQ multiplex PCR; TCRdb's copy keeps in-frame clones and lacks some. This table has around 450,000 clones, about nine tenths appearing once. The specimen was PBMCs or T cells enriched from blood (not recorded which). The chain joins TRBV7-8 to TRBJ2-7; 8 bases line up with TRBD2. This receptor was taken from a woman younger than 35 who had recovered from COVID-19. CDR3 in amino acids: CASSLVRGGLYEQYF. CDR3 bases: TGTGCCAGCAGCTTAGTTCGGGGGGGCCTCTACGAGCAGTACTTC.